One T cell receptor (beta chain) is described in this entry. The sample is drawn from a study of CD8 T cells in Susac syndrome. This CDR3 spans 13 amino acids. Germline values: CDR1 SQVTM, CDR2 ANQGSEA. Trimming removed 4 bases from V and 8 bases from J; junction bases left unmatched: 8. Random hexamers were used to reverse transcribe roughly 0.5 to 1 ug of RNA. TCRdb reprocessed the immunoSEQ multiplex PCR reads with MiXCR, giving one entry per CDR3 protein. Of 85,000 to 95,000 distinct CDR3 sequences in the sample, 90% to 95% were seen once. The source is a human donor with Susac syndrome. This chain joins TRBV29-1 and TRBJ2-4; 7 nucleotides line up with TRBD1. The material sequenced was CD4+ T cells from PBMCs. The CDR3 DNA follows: TGCAGCGTTGGACAGGGCAGTGGGGACATTCAGTACTTC. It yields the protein CSVGQGSGDIQYF.